These 29 T cell receptor beta chains originate from one sample sequenced in a study of tumor-infiltrating lymphocytes in primary liver carcinoma. cDNA specific to TCR beta was made from 500 ng of total RNA, with a constant-region primer employed for priming. Three nested multiplex PCR rounds, a slightly modified ARM-PCR method, built the TCR beta libraries. PCR rounds one and two used TRBV1-TRBV30 forward primers with a C-beta reverse primer for approximately 10 cycles each. TCRdb processed the multiplex PCR reads anew with MiXCR; each CDR3 protein has one entry. The repertoire holds 40,000 to 55,000 distinct CDR3 sequences, with around 77% as singletons. Between roughly 17 and 31 mg of unsorted bulk tissue served as the source from which RNA and DNA were co-extracted. Material for sequencing was liver tumor tissue from sampling region 5. The subset here: tumor region T5, tumor centre. These TCRs come from a man aged 35 to 55 with primary liver carcinoma and hepatitis B virus infection.

The V gene is TRBV6-2 or TRBV6-3, the J gene TRBJ2-1; 11 bases map to TRBD2. The CDR3 sequence is 13 residues long. J gave up 9 bases and V 6 bases, and 4 bases lay outside the gene matches. Germline assignment: CDR1 MNHEY and CDR2 SVGEGT. The CDR3 loop reads CASRTSGSTEQFF. The DNA of the CDR3 is TGTGCCAGCAGAACTAGCGGGAGTACTGAGCAGTTCTTC.

On this clonotype itself: In this CDR3 the conserved last residue, phenylalanine or tryptophan, is missing, so a read error is likely. V gene TRBV7-3 combines with J gene TRBJ2-1; perhaps D is TRBD1 or TRBD2 (7 bases each). Germline CDR1 and CDR2: SGHTA and FQGTGA. This CDR3 comprises 15 residues. The CDR3 protein is CAGSPTQGGMNEQFY. The CDR3 DNA sequence: TGTGCCGGCAGTCCGACGCAGGGGGGGATGAATGAGCAGTTCTAC.

The table lists this clonotype with many counts. The V and J genes are TRBV7-8 and TRBJ2-7; D call uncertain. V was trimmed by 1 base and J by 6 bases, leaving 4 bases between them. The CDR3 totals 11 residues. The V gene's germline CDR1 is SGHVS and CDR2 FQNEAQ. The CDR3 is CASSLDFEQYF. The CDR3 bases are TGTGCCAGCAGCTTAGACTTCGAGCAGTACTTC.

Remarks on this clonotype: Its ends do not fully match the called genes, so a read error is possible. CDR3 bases: TGTGCCAGTAGCTTTCCTGGGACTAGTGGGACCAGAAACATTCAGTACTTC. This encodes CASSFPGTSGTRNIQYF. The rearrangement joins TRBV11-1 to TRBJ2-4, with TRBD2 matching 8 bases. CDR3 size: 17 residues. CDR1 and CDR2 from the germline V gene are SGHAT and FQDESV (reference sequence).

The chain links TRBV20-1 to TRBJ2-7; 7 bases map to TRBD2. The junction had 13 bases not matched to a gene; V was cut back by 4 bases and J by 7 bases. This CDR3 is built from 14 residues. CDR1 and CDR2 (germline): DFQATT, SNEGSKA (reference sequence). The DNA for the CDR3 is TGCAGTGCTACAACAGGAGGTCTAGCGGAAGAGCAGTACTTC. Its protein is CSATTGGLAEEQYF.

Comment on this clonotype: This CDR3 fails to terminate in the conserved phenylalanine or tryptophan, so it likely reflects a read error. The limits of the CDR3 on the DNA are not certain, so only TCRdb's listed CDR3 is given. The chain couples TRBV30 to TRBJ1-1; TRBD1, the D gene given by the table, was not confirmed from the DNA. Termini included, the CDR3 measures 12 amino acids. Germline loops: CDR1 GTSNPN, CDR2 SVGIG (reference sequence). The CDR3: CAWDRVGTEVFL.

Comments on this clonotype: Because it lacks the conserved phenylalanine or tryptophan at the end, this CDR3 is likely a read error. This sequence joins TRBV6-2 or TRBV6-3 and TRBJ1-5; D may be TRBD1 (6 bases). Germline CDR1 reads MNHEY; CDR2 reads SVGEGT. The ends were cut back, 6 bases at V and 0 bases at J, with 21 bases in the middle. There are 18 residues in the CDR3. CDR3 region: CASSSTLSGRGSNQPQHS. In nucleotides, the CDR3 is TGTGCCAGCAGCTCGACCTTATCGGGCAGGGGTAGCAATCAGCCCCAGCATTCT.

Comment on this clonotype: At one end, the junction sequence differs from germline, possibly due to a read error. V usage is TRBV10-3 and J usage is TRBJ2-4, with TRBD2 as a possible D gene (7 bases). The CDR3 contains 15 residues. CDR1 is ENHRY, CDR2 SYGVKD, per germline. The CDR3 DNA follows: TGTGCCATCCGGGAGGCCGGGGGCCTCAAAAACATTCAGTGTTTC. Translating gives CAIREAGGLKNIQCF.

V gene TRBV20-1 combines with J gene TRBJ1-3; D is undetermined. This CDR3 contains 14 residues. Trimming removed 7 bases from V and 0 bases from J, with 13 bases in between. Per the germline V gene, CDR1 is DFQATT and CDR2 is SNEGSKA (reference sequence). CDR3 sequence: CSGVCGSSGNTIYF. The CDR3 DNA reads as TGCAGTGGGGTGTGCGGTTCCTCTGGAAACACCATATATTTT.

Remarks on this clonotype: Being one base from a much bigger clone, this may be a read error. The J gene is TRBJ2-2, the V gene TRBV11-2, with D tentatively TRBD2 (5 bases). Germline values: CDR1 SGHAT, CDR2 FQNNGV. The CDR3 runs 13 residues. V lost 4 bases to trimming and J lost 12 bases, with 15 bases between them. CDR3 region: CASSSMRAWQLFF. The CDR3 coding sequence is TGTGCCAGCAGCTCGATGAGGGCCTGGCAGCTGTTTTTT.

This clonotype showed up just once. Relative to the germline gene, one junction end is altered; a read error may explain this. V is TRBV5-1 and J is TRBJ2-7; 9 positions match TRBD2. This CDR3 is 18 amino acids long. Germline CDR1 and CDR2: SGHRS and YFSETQ. The CDR3 DNA reads TGCGCCAACAGCTTGGATCGTGGTAGCGGGAGATTCCCCCCCGAGCAGTACTTC. Amino acids: CANSLDRGSGRFPPEQYF.

A remark on this clonotype: At one end, the junction sequence differs from germline, possibly due to a read error. The chain uses TRBV11-1 and TRBJ2-1; 14 nucleotides align to TRBD2. The CDR3 contains 16 residues. Germline V gene sequence: CDR1 SGHAT, CDR2 FQDESV (reference sequence). The CDR3 here is CANSPWGLAGVGGQFF. The CDR3 DNA is TGTGCCAACAGCCCCTGGGGACTAGCGGGAGTCGGGGGGCAGTTCTTC.

This clonotype is categorized as medium-sized. A much larger clone lies a single base off, so this may be a read error. This chain links TRBV11-1 with TRBJ2-7, with a weak D call TRBD2 (5 bases). Germline assignment: CDR1 SGHAT and CDR2 FQDESV (reference sequence). The CDR3 loop spans 17 amino acids. The ends were cut back, 1 base at V and 0 bases at J, with 16 bases in the middle. The CDR3 region has the DNA TGTGCCAGCAGCTTAGGGCCGGCGGGTGGAAGCTCCTACGAGCAGTACTTC. This encodes CASSLGPAGGSSYEQYF.

As regards this clonotype: Likely a read error: the CDR3 ends without its conserved phenylalanine or tryptophan. The chain recombines TRBV29-1 with TRBJ1-1, with 8 bases aligning to TRBD1. This CDR3 has 15 residues. Per germline, CDR1 SQVTM and CDR2 ANQGSEA. CDR3 coding DNA: TGTAGCGCTGCCCTGGGGGACAGGAGAAACACTGAAGCTTTCTTA. This sequence encodes CSAALGDRRNTEAFL.

Concerning this clonotype itself: At one end the junction does not follow the germline gene, possibly because of a read error. The chain is built from TRBV4-1 and TRBJ2-1, with TRBD2 as a possible D gene (6 bases). Germline loops: CDR1 MGHRA, CDR2 YSYEKL. The CDR3 is made up of 19 amino acids. The CDR3 sequence: CASSQDRGGSARVPNEQFF. CDR3 coding DNA: TGCGCCAGCAGCCAAGACCGAGGAGGGAGTGCCAGGGTTCCCAATGAGCAGTTCTTT.

Note on this clonotype: This could be a read error, since a much larger clone is one nucleotide away. The chain has TRBV18 and TRBJ2-1; 7 nucleotides agree with TRBD2. CDR3 length: 15 amino acids. Germline V gives CDR1 KGHSH, CDR2 LQKENI. V shed 3 bases and J 7 bases; nucleotides not matched to a gene: 9. The CDR3 nucleotides are TGTGCCAGCTCACCTACTAGCGTGAGTAAGAATGAGCAGTTCTTC. Translating it yields CASSPTSVSKNEQFF.

Points on this clonotype: Its ends do not fully match the called genes, so a read error is possible. The V call is TRBV29-1, the J call TRBJ1-1, with 7 bases that match TRBD1. CDR1 SQVTM and CDR2 ANQGSEA come from the germline V gene. The CDR3 extends over 14 amino acids. The CDR3 region is CSVGGGRGTTEALF. Written as DNA, the CDR3 is TGCAGCGTCGGCGGTGGCAGGGGGACGACTGAAGCTCTATTT.

Remarks on this clonotype: The junction differs from germline at one of its ends, possibly a read error. This chain connects TRBV11-3 to TRBJ2-3; D perhaps matches TRBD2 (5 bases). CDR3 size: 15 residues. Germline values: CDR1 SGHNT, CDR2 YENEEA. The CDR3 region has the DNA TGTGCCAGCGGCTTTAGCAGGAGGCAGACAGATACGCAGTATTTT. It encodes CASGFSRRQTDTQYF. Full variable domain (outside the CDR3, taken from reference TRBV11-3 and TRBJ2-3): EAGVVQSPRYKIIEKKQPVAFWCNPISGHNTLYWYLQNLGQGPELLIRYENEEAVDDSQLPKDRFSAERLKGVDSTLKIQPAELGDSAVYLCASGFSRRQTDTQYFGPGTRLTVL.

V and J are TRBV6-1 and TRBJ2-5; D is uncertain. The CDR3 has 15 residues. The V end was cut by 0 bases, the J end by 14 bases, with 22 bases between. The germline gives CDR1 MNHNS, CDR2 SASEGT. The CDR3 region is CASSEAVCGQETHYF. CDR3 sequence (DNA): TGTGCCAGCAGTGAAGCGGTGTGCGGCCAAGAGACACATTACTTC.

The chain is built from TRBV11-2 and TRBJ1-4; D possibly corresponds to TRBD1 (6 bases). The germline gives CDR1 SGHAT, CDR2 FQNNGV. V was shortened by 5 bases and J by 3 bases, with 13 bases between the two germline ends. The length of the CDR3 is 15 residues. The CDR3 DNA follows: TGTGCCAGCAGCATGCTGACAGGCCCTAATGAAAAACTGTTTTTT. It is translated as CASSMLTGPNEKLFF.

This clonotype was picked up many times. The chain uses TRBV5-5 and TRBJ2-2; a possible D gene is TRBD1 (5 bases). The CDR3 runs 12 residues. The V end was cut by 7 bases, the J end by 1 base, with 5 bases between. Germline values: CDR1 SGHKS, CDR2 YYEKEE (reference sequence). The CDR3 DNA is TGTGCCAGCGACAGGAACACCGGGGAGCTGTTTTTT. Protein: CASDRNTGELFF.

On this clonotype itself: A read error may be the cause here, since a much bigger clone is one base away. The chain combines TRBV5-1 with TRBJ2-1, with D possibly being TRBD2 (5 bases). In germline, CDR1 is SGHRS, CDR2 YFSETQ. The germline V and J ends were trimmed by 0 bases and 10 bases, with 20 bases remaining between them. This CDR3 region has 16 residues. The CDR3 sequence is CASSLDPRGSNVEQFF. The DNA for the CDR3 is TGCGCCAGCAGCTTGGACCCTAGAGGGAGTAATGTCGAGCAGTTCTTC.

As concerns this clonotype: An end of the junction differs from the germline gene, which may be a read error. CDR3 nucleotide sequence: TGTGCCCGGAGTGTATGGGGGGCGCGGAACACTGAAGCTTTCTTT. Protein sequence: CARSVWGARNTEAFF. V usage is TRBV30 and J usage is TRBJ1-1; D is perhaps TRBD1 (6 bases). CDR1 and CDR2 (germline): GTSNPN, SVGIG (reference sequence). The CDR3 covers 15 residues.

As for this clonotype: The junction does not match germline at one end; this may be a read error. This chain links TRBV11-3 with TRBJ2-7; 7 bases align to TRBD1. The CDR3 extends over 13 amino acids. Germline lookup yields CDR1 SGHNT and CDR2 YENEEA. CDR3 nucleotide sequence: TGTGCCTGCAGCGAGGGACAGTCCTATGAGCAGTACTTC. Amino acids: CACSEGQSYEQYF.

Comment on this clonotype: The germline gene is not matched at one end of the junction; a read error may be the cause. The V gene is TRBV11-1, the J gene TRBJ2-3; D may be TRBD2 (5 bases). Per the germline V gene, CDR1 is SGHAT and CDR2 is FQDESV (reference sequence). The CDR3 contains 15 residues. This chain's CDR3 is CAISLSRESTDTQYF. DNA for the CDR3: TGTGCCATCAGCTTGTCGAGGGAGAGCACAGATACACAGTATTTT. The full variable domain, with the rest looked up from reference TRBV11-1 and TRBJ2-3, is EAEVAQSPRYKITEKSQAVAFWCDPISGHATLYWYRQILGQGPELLVQFQDESVVDDSQLPKDRFSAERLKGVDSTLKIQPAELGDSAMYLCAISLSRESTDTQYFGPGTRLTVL.

This clonotype is deemed large. The chain has TRBV29-1 and TRBJ2-5; 11 positions agree with TRBD1. The CDR3 runs 15 residues. V shed 1 base, J shed 4 bases, and the junction held 5 bases outside the gene matches. Germline loops: CDR1 SQVTM, CDR2 ANQGSEA. CDR3 sequence: CSVEADRGRAETQYF. The CDR3 DNA is TGCAGCGTTGAAGCGGACAGGGGGCGAGCAGAGACCCAGTACTTC. The full variable domain, with the rest looked up from reference TRBV29-1 and TRBJ2-5, is SAVISQKPSRDICQRGTSLTIQCQVDSQVTMMFWYRQQPGQSLTLIATANQGSEATYESGFVIDKFPISRPNLTFSTLTVSNMSPEDSSIYLCSVEADRGRAETQYFGPGTRLLVL.

The chain employs TRBV2 and TRBJ2-6; a possible D gene is TRBD1 (6 bases). V lost 5 bases to trimming and J lost 0 bases, with 14 bases between them. This CDR3 is 17 amino acids long. The germline CDR1 and CDR2 sequences are SNHLY and FYNNEI. The CDR3 DNA follows: TGTGCCAGCAGTCCCACGAGAGGGGGCTCTGGGGCCAACGTCCTGACTTTC. Translating it yields CASSPTRGGSGANVLTF.

Comments on this clonotype: The junction and the germline gene differ at one end; a read error may be behind it. The chain couples TRBV10-3 to TRBJ2-7, with D perhaps matching TRBD1 or TRBD2 (5 bases each). CDR1 ENHRY and CDR2 SYGVKD come from the germline V gene. This CDR3 is built from 13 residues. This CDR3 is CAIREGSSYEQYF. CDR3 nucleotide sequence: TGTGCCATCCGTGAGGGGAGCTCCTACGAGCAGTACTTC.

About this clonotype itself: The junction differs from germline at one of its ends, possibly a read error. This chain links TRBV6-6 with TRBJ1-1, with a possible D match to TRBD1 (5 bases). The germline V gene has CDR1 MNHNY and CDR2 SVGAGI (reference sequence). This CDR3 has 13 residues. CDR3 sequence: CTSGTVGTTEAFF. The CDR3 DNA is TGTACCAGCGGCACAGTGGGGACTACTGAAGCTTTCTTT.